This is a list of T cell receptor beta chains from one sample in a study of shared clonotypes between healthy human individuals. Libraries were prepared by immunoSEQ multiplex PCR; TCRdb keeps only in-frame clonotypes and omits some of them. The sample records a few million clones, roughly 92% being singletons. Sequencing input: naive CD4+ T cells from PBMCs. These receptors were collected from a man younger than 35 in good health. Some clones in this sample may be carry-over from other donors' samples. Both conserved end residues are part of each CDR3. The order of the fields is J gene, clone size, V gene, D gene, CDR3 protein, CDR3 DNA. The D gene is left open where the match is weak. The size entry is marked missing in some rows and otherwise reads once, few, many or a size class.

J gene: TRBJ2-4
clone size: -
V gene: TRBV5-8
D gene: -
CDR3 protein: CASSLVLITKNIQYF
CDR3 DNA: TGTGCCAGCAGCTTGGTTTTGATAACCAAAAACATTCAGTACTTC

J gene: TRBJ2-5
clone size: -
V gene: TRBV4-3
D gene: TRBD2
CDR3 protein: CASSLRLAGGGTQYF
CDR3 DNA: TGCGCCAGCAGCCTTAGACTAGCGGGGGGCGGGACCCAGTACTTC

J gene: TRBJ2-1
clone size: -
V gene: TRBV29-1
D gene: -
CDR3 protein: CSVGRSYNEQFF
CDR3 DNA: TGCAGCGTTGGGAGGTCCTACAATGAGCAGTTCTTC

J gene: TRBJ2-2
clone size: -
V gene: TRBV5-4
D gene: TRBD2
CDR3 protein: CASRPGTSGITGELFF
CDR3 DNA: TGTGCCAGCAGACCCGGGACTAGCGGGATCACCGGGGAGCTGTTTTTT

J gene: TRBJ2-2
clone size: -
V gene: TRBV5-1
D gene: TRBD1
CDR3 protein: CASSLPGQGPTGELFF
CDR3 DNA: TGCGCCAGCAGCTTGCCCGGACAGGGCCCCACCGGGGAGCTGTTTTTT

J gene: TRBJ1-1
clone size: once
V gene: TRBV6-5
D gene: -
CDR3 protein: CASVRGMNTEAFF
CDR3 DNA: TGTGCCAGTGTAAGGGGCATGAACACTGAAGCTTTCTTT

J gene: TRBJ1-5
clone size: -
V gene: TRBV25-1
D gene: -
CDR3 protein: CASRGNGGGQPQHF
CDR3 DNA: TGTGCCAGCAGAGGAAATGGGGGTGGCCAGCCCCAGCATTTT

J gene: TRBJ1-1
clone size: -
V gene: TRBV18
D gene: TRBD1
CDR3 protein: CASSLGTGGNTEAFF
CDR3 DNA: TGTGCCAGCTCACTGGGGACAGGGGGGAACACTGAAGCTTTCTTT

J gene: TRBJ2-1
clone size: -
V gene: TRBV7-3
D gene: TRBD2
CDR3 protein: CASSLKGLASRSYNEQFF
CDR3 DNA: TGTGCCAGCAGCTTAAAGGGACTAGCGAGTCGCTCCTACAATGAGCAGTTCTTC

J gene: TRBJ1-2
clone size: -
V gene: TRBV2
D gene: -
CDR3 protein: CASSEVRGADGYTF
CDR3 DNA: TGTGCCAGCAGTGAAGTCCGGGGGGCCGATGGCTACACCTTC

J gene: TRBJ2-7
clone size: -
V gene: TRBV7-9
D gene: -
CDR3 protein: CASSFSGAHEQYF
CDR3 DNA: TGTGCCAGCAGCTTTAGTGGGGCCCACGAGCAGTACTTC

J gene: TRBJ2-1
clone size: -
V gene: TRBV5-8
D gene: -
CDR3 protein: CASSGSSGYNEQFF
CDR3 DNA: TGTGCCAGCAGCGGGTCATCGGGTTACAATGAGCAGTTCTTC

J gene: TRBJ1-2
clone size: once
V gene: TRBV7-9
D gene: -
CDR3 protein: CASSLEALPVGYTF
CDR3 DNA: TGTGCCAGCAGCTTAGAGGCCCTACCGGTTGGCTACACCTTC

J gene: TRBJ2-3
clone size: -
V gene: TRBV19
D gene: TRBD2
CDR3 protein: CASSPPGLGRTDTQYF
CDR3 DNA: TGTGCCAGTAGCCCGCCGGGACTAGGCAGGACAGATACGCAGTATTTT

J gene: TRBJ2-7
clone size: -
V gene: TRBV9
D gene: TRBD2
CDR3 protein: CASSVRLAGRMEEQYF
CDR3 DNA: TGTGCCAGCAGCGTACGACTAGCGGGTCGGATGGAGGAGCAGTACTTC

J gene: TRBJ2-1
clone size: once
V gene: TRBV7-2
D gene: -
CDR3 protein: CASSLRGDEQFF
CDR3 DNA: TGTGCCAGCAGCTTAAGAGGGGACGAGCAGTTCTTC

J gene: TRBJ2-1
clone size: -
V gene: TRBV5-1
D gene: TRBD2
CDR3 protein: CASSFGLAGGVQFF
CDR3 DNA: TGCGCCAGCAGCTTTGGGCTAGCGGGAGGGGTGCAGTTCTTC

J gene: TRBJ1-4
clone size: -
V gene: TRBV6-1
D gene: -
CDR3 protein: CASSEMFQILKSLFF
CDR3 DNA: TGTGCCAGCAGTGAAATGTTCCAGATTCTGAAAAGTCTGTTTTTT

J gene: TRBJ2-7
clone size: -
V gene: TRBV7-8
D gene: TRBD2
CDR3 protein: CASRLLAESYEQYF
CDR3 DNA: TGTGCCAGCAGATTGCTAGCGGAGAGCTACGAGCAGTACTTC

J gene: TRBJ2-2
clone size: -
V gene: TRBV2
D gene: -
CDR3 protein: CASSVVGANTGELFF
CDR3 DNA: TGTGCCAGCAGCGTAGTAGGGGCCAACACCGGGGAGCTGTTTTTT

J gene: TRBJ2-3
clone size: -
V gene: TRBV7-2
D gene: -
CDR3 protein: CASSLDGAVLGDTQYF
CDR3 DNA: TGTGCCAGCAGCTTAGACGGGGCCGTCCTAGGAGATACGCAGTATTTT

J gene: TRBJ2-4
clone size: -
V gene: TRBV4-3
D gene: -
CDR3 protein: CASSQLRGGTKNIQYF
CDR3 DNA: TGCGCCAGCAGCCAACTAAGAGGAGGGACCAAAAACATTCAGTACTTC

J gene: TRBJ1-2
clone size: -
V gene: TRBV2
D gene: -
CDR3 protein: CASSGQVTYGYTF
CDR3 DNA: TGTGCCAGCAGTGGGCAGGTAACTTATGGCTACACCTTC

J gene: TRBJ2-7
clone size: -
V gene: TRBV5-6
D gene: TRBD1
CDR3 protein: CASSTRTGAAYEQYF
CDR3 DNA: TGTGCCAGCAGCACTCGGACAGGGGCCGCCTACGAGCAGTACTTC

J gene: TRBJ2-2
clone size: -
V gene: TRBV7-3
D gene: TRBD1
CDR3 protein: CASRSQGLYTGELFF
CDR3 DNA: TGTGCCAGCAGGTCACAGGGGTTGTACACCGGGGAGCTGTTTTTT

J gene: TRBJ2-7
clone size: -
V gene: TRBV5-1
D gene: -
CDR3 protein: CASSLEGSAYEQYF
CDR3 DNA: TGCGCCAGCAGCTTGGAAGGGTCAGCCTACGAGCAGTACTTC

J gene: TRBJ2-5
clone size: -
V gene: TRBV19
D gene: -
CDR3 protein: CASSREKETQYF
CDR3 DNA: TGTGCCAGTAGTAGGGAAAAAGAGACCCAGTACTTC

J gene: TRBJ2-7
clone size: -
V gene: TRBV15
D gene: TRBD2
CDR3 protein: CATSREAGGPQEQYF
CDR3 DNA: TGTGCCACCAGCAGAGAGGCGGGAGGGCCCCAAGAGCAGTACTTC

J gene: TRBJ1-2
clone size: -
V gene: TRBV29-1
D gene: -
CDR3 protein: CSVEQSYGYTF
CDR3 DNA: TGCAGCGTTGAACAGAGCTATGGCTACACCTTC

J gene: TRBJ2-2
clone size: -
V gene: TRBV5-1
D gene: TRBD1
CDR3 protein: CASSLDPGGITGELFF
CDR3 DNA: TGCGCCAGCAGCTTAGACCCAGGGGGCATCACCGGGGAGCTGTTTTTT

J gene: TRBJ2-6
clone size: once
V gene: TRBV27
D gene: -
CDR3 protein: CASTSRGSPGANVLTF
CDR3 DNA: TGTGCCAGCACCTCCCGGGGGTCCCCTGGGGCCAACGTCCTGACTTTC

J gene: TRBJ1-2
clone size: -
V gene: TRBV19
D gene: -
CDR3 protein: CASSPGIYGYTF
CDR3 DNA: TGTGCCAGTAGTCCGGGGATCTATGGCTACACCTTC

J gene: TRBJ2-7
clone size: once
V gene: TRBV6-5
D gene: TRBD2
CDR3 protein: CASSISGRYNYEQYF
CDR3 DNA: TGTGCCAGCAGCATTAGCGGGAGGTACAACTACGAGCAGTACTTC

J gene: TRBJ2-1
clone size: -
V gene: TRBV2
D gene: -
CDR3 protein: CASRNRPGDEQFF
CDR3 DNA: TGTGCCAGCAGAAACCGCCCCGGGGATGAGCAGTTCTTC

J gene: TRBJ2-7
clone size: -
V gene: TRBV28
D gene: -
CDR3 protein: CASTLSQGSYEQYF
CDR3 DNA: TGTGCCAGCACATTATCTCAGGGGTCTTACGAGCAGTACTTC

J gene: TRBJ1-3
clone size: -
V gene: TRBV28
D gene: -
CDR3 protein: CASSSTGFGNTIYF
CDR3 DNA: TGTGCCAGCAGTTCCACGGGCTTTGGGAACACCATATATTTT

J gene: TRBJ2-1
clone size: -
V gene: TRBV5-1
D gene: -
CDR3 protein: CASAEGGLNEQFF
CDR3 DNA: TGCGCCAGCGCGGAGGGTGGTTTGAATGAGCAGTTCTTC

J gene: TRBJ2-1
clone size: -
V gene: TRBV2
D gene: -
CDR3 protein: CASSVSGVEQFF
CDR3 DNA: TGTGCCAGCAGTGTTTCTGGAGTTGAGCAGTTCTTC

J gene: TRBJ2-3
clone size: -
V gene: TRBV7-8
D gene: TRBD2
CDR3 protein: CASSRASGSGTDTQYF
CDR3 DNA: TGTGCCAGCAGCCGGGCTAGCGGGAGTGGGACAGATACGCAGTATTTT

J gene: TRBJ1-1
clone size: -
V gene: TRBV7-9
D gene: -
CDR3 protein: CASSLSAAGREAFF
CDR3 DNA: TGTGCCAGCAGCTTATCAGCAGCAGGGAGGGAAGCTTTCTTT

J gene: TRBJ2-7
clone size: -
V gene: TRBV19
D gene: TRBD2
CDR3 protein: CATELAGHEQYF
CDR3 DNA: TGTGCCACCGAACTAGCGGGACACGAGCAGTACTTC

J gene: TRBJ2-1
clone size: -
V gene: TRBV5-1
D gene: -
CDR3 protein: CASSLVWSDPRGEQFF
CDR3 DNA: TGCGCCAGCAGCTTGGTGTGGTCTGACCCCCGAGGAGAGCAGTTCTTC

J gene: TRBJ2-5
clone size: -
V gene: TRBV28
D gene: TRBD1
CDR3 protein: CASINIQGALETQYF
CDR3 DNA: TGTGCCAGCATCAATATCCAGGGGGCCCTTGAGACCCAGTACTTC

J gene: TRBJ2-6
clone size: -
V gene: TRBV28
D gene: -
CDR3 protein: CASSSAGADGANVLTF
CDR3 DNA: TGTGCCAGCAGTTCCGCGGGGGCGGATGGGGCCAACGTCCTGACTTTC

J gene: TRBJ2-5
clone size: -
V gene: TRBV5-6
D gene: -
CDR3 protein: CASSLGRKETQYF
CDR3 DNA: TGTGCCAGCAGCTTAGGTAGAAAAGAGACCCAGTACTTC

J gene: TRBJ1-5
clone size: -
V gene: TRBV28
D gene: -
CDR3 protein: CASSSFSAGNQPQHF
CDR3 DNA: TGTGCCAGCAGCTCCTTTTCAGCAGGGAATCAGCCCCAGCATTTT

J gene: TRBJ2-5
clone size: -
V gene: TRBV4-1
D gene: TRBD2
CDR3 protein: CASSQGLAGGGGQETQYF
CDR3 DNA: TGCGCCAGCAGCCAAGGCCTAGCGGGAGGAGGCGGGCAAGAGACCCAGTACTTC

J gene: TRBJ2-3
clone size: -
V gene: TRBV14
D gene: -
CDR3 protein: CASSQPRPSDTQYF
CDR3 DNA: TGTGCCAGCAGCCAACCCAGGCCCTCAGATACGCAGTATTTT

J gene: TRBJ2-7
clone size: -
V gene: TRBV6-1
D gene: TRBD2
CDR3 protein: CASGGTSGSEQYF
CDR3 DNA: TGTGCCAGCGGCGGGACTAGCGGGAGCGAGCAGTACTTC

J gene: TRBJ2-2
clone size: -
V gene: TRBV7-7
D gene: -
CDR3 protein: CASSPGGSGATGELFF
CDR3 DNA: TGTGCCAGCAGCCCCGGGGGCTCGGGGGCCACCGGGGAGCTGTTTTTT

J gene: TRBJ2-2
clone size: -
V gene: TRBV4-1
D gene: TRBD1
CDR3 protein: CASSQVPGGGGELFF
CDR3 DNA: TGCGCCAGCAGCCAAGTTCCAGGGGGCGGTGGGGAGCTGTTTTTT

J gene: TRBJ2-4
clone size: -
V gene: TRBV7-2
D gene: -
CDR3 protein: CASSRGLKNIQYF
CDR3 DNA: TGTGCCAGCAGCCGGGGTTTAAAAAACATTCAGTACTTC

J gene: TRBJ2-3
clone size: -
V gene: TRBV19
D gene: -
CDR3 protein: CASSPFTGSADTQYF
CDR3 DNA: TGTGCCAGTAGTCCATTTACAGGGTCCGCAGATACGCAGTATTTT

J gene: TRBJ2-7
clone size: -
V gene: TRBV5-1
D gene: TRBD1
CDR3 protein: CASSLGTGSLYEQYF
CDR3 DNA: TGCGCCAGCAGCTTGGGGACAGGGAGTTTGTACGAGCAGTACTTC

J gene: TRBJ1-2
clone size: few
V gene: TRBV7-2
D gene: -
CDR3 protein: CASSPQGSNGGYTF
CDR3 DNA: TGTGCCAGCAGCCCCCAGGGCAGCAACGGTGGCTACACCTTC

J gene: TRBJ1-2
clone size: -
V gene: TRBV28
D gene: TRBD1
CDR3 protein: CASSYPGQGTGYTF
CDR3 DNA: TGTGCCAGCAGCTACCCCGGACAGGGGACGGGCTACACCTTC

J gene: TRBJ1-2
clone size: -
V gene: TRBV5-5
D gene: -
CDR3 protein: CASSSSDEAPHYGYTF
CDR3 DNA: TGTGCCAGCAGCTCCTCGGACGAGGCCCCGCACTATGGCTACACCTTC

J gene: TRBJ2-1
clone size: -
V gene: TRBV5-8
D gene: -
CDR3 protein: CASSLKSGNTYNEQFF
CDR3 DNA: TGTGCCAGCAGCTTGAAGTCAGGGAACACCTACAATGAGCAGTTCTTC

J gene: TRBJ1-3
clone size: -
V gene: TRBV10-3
D gene: -
CDR3 protein: CAISEREERYF
CDR3 DNA: TGTGCCATCAGTGAGAGGGAAGAAAGGTATTTT

J gene: TRBJ2-5
clone size: -
V gene: TRBV7-6
D gene: -
CDR3 protein: CASSLPGVQETQYF
CDR3 DNA: TGTGCCAGCAGCTTACCAGGGGTCCAAGAGACCCAGTACTTC